Each of the 15 T cell receptor beta chains below was sequenced from the same sample in a study of blood T cell repertoires in COVID-19. Using immunoSEQ multiplex PCR, the repertoire was profiled, and TCRdb retains in-frame clones only, with some absent. The sample contains hundreds of thousands of clones, around nine tenths of which appear only once. Sequencing used peripheral blood. The receptors were gathered from a woman between 18 and 29 years old who had recovered from COVID-19.

The CDR3 loop is CASSFWTGIYSNQPQHF. CDR3 bases: TGTGCCAGCAGCTTTTGGACAGGGATTTATAGCAATCAGCCCCAGCATTTT. The chain combines TRBV5-4 with TRBJ1-5, with 8 bases identical to TRBD1. The germline CDR1 and CDR2 sequences are SGHNT and YYREEE (reference sequence). This CDR3 spans 17 amino acids. Unmatched junction bases numbered 7, after V lost 2 bases and J lost 0 bases.

This sequence joins TRBV24-1 and TRBJ2-3; tentatively, D is TRBD2 (6 bases). CDR1 is KGHDR, CDR2 SFDVKD, per germline. CDR3 length: 15 amino acids. Between the trimmed V and J ends, which lost 1 base and 1 base, there was a span of 8 bases. The CDR3 protein is CATSDFASGTDTQYF. The DNA of the CDR3 is TGTGCCACCAGTGATTTCGCTAGCGGCACAGATACGCAGTATTTT.

The rearrangement links TRBV7-8 to TRBJ2-2; 7 bases align to TRBD2. Germline V gives CDR1 SGHVS, CDR2 FQNEAQ. CDR3 length: 19 amino acids. With V trimmed by 2 bases and J by 4 bases, 16 bases remained unmatched. CDR3 loop: CASSLLMTLAAPRTGELFF. The CDR3 nucleotides are TGTGCCAGCAGCTTATTGATGACCCTAGCGGCACCGCGCACCGGGGAGCTGTTTTTT. The whole variable domain, filled in from reference TRBV7-8 and TRBJ2-2, reads GAGVSQSPRYKVAKRGQDVALRCDPISGHVSLFWYQQALGQGPEFLTYFQNEAQLDKSGLPSDRFFAERPEGSVSTLKIQRTQQEDSAVYLCASSLLMTLAAPRTGELFFGEGSRLTVL.

This rearrangement joins TRBV6-2 or TRBV6-3 to TRBJ1-2, with 9 bases fitting TRBD1. The CDR3 loop spans 15 amino acids. Germline V gene lookup returns CDR1 MNHEY and CDR2 SVGEGT. Unmatched junction bases numbered 10, after V lost 4 bases and J lost 7 bases. The CDR3 reads CASSSGQGIAGGYTF. The CDR3 DNA follows: TGTGCCAGCAGTTCCGGACAGGGGATTGCGGGTGGCTACACCTTC.

This clone was counted between two and nine times. The gene calls are TRBV7-2 and TRBJ1-1; a weak D match, TRBD1 (6 bases). Trimming took off 1 base at V and 0 bases at J, with 6 bases between the two ends. Germline V gives CDR1 SGHTA, CDR2 FQGNSA. This CDR3 has 14 residues. The CDR3 DNA is TGTGCCAGCAGCTTAGGGACAGTGAACACTGAAGCTTTCTTT. It translates to CASSLGTVNTEAFF.

This clone was counted ten times or more. The rearrangement joins TRBV7-9 to TRBJ2-5; 9 positions match TRBD2. The germline V gene encodes CDR1 SEHNR and CDR2 FQNEAQ (reference sequence). V lost 1 base and J lost 5; bases outside the gene matches: 8. The CDR3 loop spans 16 amino acids. CDR3 amino acids: CASSLVGSGSDETQYF. The CDR3 region has the DNA TGTGCCAGCAGCTTAGTGGGTAGCGGGAGCGATGAGACCCAGTACTTC.

The chain combines TRBV28 with TRBJ2-3; D is perhaps TRBD1 (5 bases). The V gene's germline CDR1 is MDHEN and CDR2 SYDVKM. The CDR3 is 17 residues long. Between the trimmed V and J ends, which lost 5 bases and 0 bases, there was a span of 18 bases. This CDR3 is CASSPELDSFSTDTQYF. CDR3 nucleotides: TGTGCCAGCAGTCCCGAACTTGACAGTTTTAGCACAGATACGCAGTATTTT.

This chain connects TRBV7-2 to TRBJ2-7; the match to TRBD2 covers 8 bases. V lost 2 bases, J lost 5 bases, and 5 bases stayed unmatched. Germline V gene sequence: CDR1 SGHTA, CDR2 FQGNSA. The CDR3 runs 14 residues. The CDR3 spells CASSLYGLADEQYV. The CDR3 DNA is TGTGCCAGCAGCTTATATGGACTAGCAGACGAGCAGTACGTC.

The J gene is TRBJ2-1, the V gene TRBV5-1; D uncertain. CDR3 size: 11 residues. V gave up 1 base and J gave up 7 bases, with 3 bases separating them. Germline CDR1 SGHRS, CDR2 YFSETQ. The CDR3 DNA sequence: TGCGCCAGCAGCTTGATAAATGAGCAGTTCTTC. This encodes CASSLINEQFF.

The chain has TRBV15 and TRBJ2-3; possibly TRBD2 for D (6 bases). The CDR3 sequence is 15 residues long. The ends were cut back, 1 base at V and 2 bases at J, with 10 bases in the middle. Germline V gene data show CDR1 as LNHNV and CDR2 as YYDKDF (reference sequence). CDR3 coding DNA: TGTGCCACCAGCAGAGTGGGGACTCACACAGATACGCAGTATTTT. Protein product: CATSRVGTHTDTQYF. The full variable domain, its missing parts supplied by reference TRBV15 and TRBJ2-3, is DAMVIQNPRYQVTQFGKPVTLSCSQTLNHNVMYWYQQKSSQAPKLLFHYYDKDFNNEADTPDNFQSRRPNTSFCFLDIRSPGLGDTAMYLCATSRVGTHTDTQYFGPGTRLTVL.

In its sample, this clone was seen once. CDR3 sequence reads: CASTRSGTSGIEQYV. The CDR3 DNA reads as TGTGCCAGCACTAGGTCCGGGACTAGCGGGATCGAGCAGTACGTC. The chain combines TRBV6-5 with TRBJ2-7; 13 bases line up with TRBD2. V shed 7 bases, J shed 6 bases, and the junction held 9 bases outside the gene matches. The CDR3 has 15 amino acids. Germline V gene sequence: CDR1 MNHEY, CDR2 SVGAGI.

The V call is TRBV9, the J call TRBJ2-2, with a tentative D call TRBD2 (6 bases). The V end lost 5 bases, the J end lost 8 bases, and 13 bases lay between the germline ends. Germline values: CDR1 SGDLS, CDR2 YYNGEE. This CDR3 comprises 13 residues. The DNA for the CDR3 is TGTGCCAGCAGTGCCCCGGCGGGGGGGGAGCTGTTTTTT. Protein sequence: CASSAPAGGELFF.

This chain links TRBV10-2 with TRBJ2-5, with 10 bases that match TRBD2. Germline V lookup: CDR1 WSHSY, CDR2 SAAADI. After removal of 3 bases from V and 4 bases from J, the junction contained 14 bases not matched to a gene. This CDR3 has 18 amino acids. CDR3 region: CASSDLKRGLAVSETQYF. The CDR3 nucleotides read TGCGCCAGCAGTGACTTAAAACGAGGACTAGCGGTCTCAGAGACCCAGTACTTC.

The CDR3 reads CASSRQQAYNSPLHF. In DNA form, the CDR3 reads TGTGCCAGCAGTCGTCAACAGGCGTATAATTCACCCCTCCACTTT. The V call is TRBV6-5, the J call TRBJ1-6; D perhaps matches TRBD1 (5 bases). V was pared by 5 bases and J by 4 bases, with 12 bases between. The V gene's germline CDR1 is MNHEY and CDR2 SVGAGI. This CDR3 is built from 15 residues.

J is TRBJ2-7 and V is TRBV19, with a weak D call TRBD2 (5 bases). Germline V gives CDR1 LNHDA, CDR2 SQIVND (reference sequence). V shed 7 bases and J shed 9 bases, with 22 bases lying between them. The CDR3 is 14 residues long. In DNA form, the CDR3 reads TGTGCCAGTACCCTCCCTCTCCCCGGGATAGGGCAGTACGTC. Protein: CASTLPLPGIGQYV.